The rows below give T cell receptor beta chains drawn from one sample of a study of blood T cells in healthy people across ages. TCRdb redid the calling of the 5' RACE reads with MiXCR, one entry per CDR3 protein. The sample includes approximately 800,000 distinct CDR3 sequences, roughly 64% of them seen just once. The sequenced material came from blood. Every receptor here comes from a man aged 30-40 years in good health. CDR3s include the opening cysteine and the closing phenylalanine or tryptophan. Fields, in order: V gene, D gene, J gene, clone size, CDR3 protein, CDR3 DNA. D genes are given only for firm matches. Size is stated for part of the rows, as once, few or many counts, or as a class when the clone is expanded.

TRBV7-8,TRBD1,TRBJ2-7,.,CASRRGQGLNYEQYF,TGTGCCAGCCGAAGGGGACAGGGGCTAAACTACGAGCAGTACTTC
TRBV6-1,.,TRBJ2-3,.,CASSVEGGGADTQYF,TGTGCCAGCAGTGTTGAGGGGGGTGGCGCAGATACGCAGTATTTT
TRBV5-8,TRBD2,TRBJ2-5,.,CASSSGTSRGETQYF,TGTGCCAGCAGCTCTGGGACTAGCCGGGGGGAGACCCAGTACTTC
TRBV10-3,.,TRBJ2-7,.,CAITSGDSGAYEQYF,TGTGCCATCACCTCAGGGGATAGTGGAGCCTACGAGCAGTACTTC
TRBV5-1,TRBD2,TRBJ2-1,.,CASSLGLAGHDEQFF,TGCGCCAGCAGCTTGGGACTAGCGGGTCACGATGAGCAGTTCTTC
TRBV29-1,.,TRBJ2-7,few,CSVEEGLEYEQYF,TGCAGCGTTGAAGAAGGCCTTGAGTACGAGCAGTACTTC
TRBV6-1,TRBD1,TRBJ1-1,.,CASSNRGLRAFF,TGTGCCAGCAGCAACAGGGGGCTAAGGGCTTTCTTT
TRBV2,TRBD1,TRBJ1-2,.,CASGVTGGSGGYTF,TGTGCCAGCGGGGTGACAGGGGGCTCCGGTGGCTACACCTTC
TRBV7-2,TRBD1,TRBJ2-7,.,CASSFSGTGNAYEQYF,TGTGCCAGCAGCTTTTCCGGGACAGGGAATGCCTACGAGCAGTACTTC
TRBV29-1,TRBD2,TRBJ2-7,few,CSAGLAGAEQYF,TGCAGCGCCGGACTAGCGGGAGCCGAGCAGTACTTC
TRBV18,.,TRBJ2-2,.,CASSPRQGNTGELFF,TGTGCCAGCTCACCACGGCAGGGGAACACCGGGGAGCTGTTTTTT
TRBV6-6,.,TRBJ2-7,.,CASSRLPVDEQYF,TGTGCCAGCAGTCGCCTCCCGGTGGACGAGCAGTACTTC
TRBV27,TRBD1,TRBJ2-7,.,CAGSSGQVGEQYF,TGTGCCGGCAGTTCGGGACAGGTGGGCGAGCAGTACTTC
TRBV25-1,.,TRBJ1-5,once,CASGTAYSNQPQHF,TGTGCCAGCGGGACCGCTTATAGCAATCAGCCCCAGCATTTT
TRBV11-2,.,TRBJ2-1,.,CASSVDPVYNEQFF,TGTGCCAGCAGCGTAGATCCTGTATACAATGAGCAGTTCTTC
TRBV12-3/TRBV12-4,TRBD2,TRBJ2-3,few,CASSSPSGDSGGPTDTQYF,TGTGCCAGCAGTTCTCCATCGGGAGATAGCGGGGGACCCACAGATACGCAGTATTTT
TRBV21-1,.,TRBJ2-4,.,CASSKAPVYLMILAKNIQYF,TGTGCCAGCAGCAAAGCGCCCGTCTACCTTATGATACTAGCCAAAAACATTCAGTACTTC
TRBV12-3/TRBV12-4,.,TRBJ2-7,.,CASSSQGSSPYEQYF,TGTGCCAGCAGTTCCCAGGGCTCAAGCCCCTACGAGCAGTACTTC
TRBV2,.,TRBJ2-7,.,CASMSGVEQYF,TGTGCCAGCATGTCCGGGGTCGAGCAGTACTTC
TRBV7-2,.,TRBJ1-2,many,CASSVAGDFYGYTF,TGTGCCAGCAGTGTGGCAGGGGATTTCTATGGCTACACCTTC
TRBV10-3,TRBD1,TRBJ1-5,.,CAISESTGDQPQHF,TGTGCCATCAGTGAGTCGACAGGGGATCAGCCCCAGCATTTT